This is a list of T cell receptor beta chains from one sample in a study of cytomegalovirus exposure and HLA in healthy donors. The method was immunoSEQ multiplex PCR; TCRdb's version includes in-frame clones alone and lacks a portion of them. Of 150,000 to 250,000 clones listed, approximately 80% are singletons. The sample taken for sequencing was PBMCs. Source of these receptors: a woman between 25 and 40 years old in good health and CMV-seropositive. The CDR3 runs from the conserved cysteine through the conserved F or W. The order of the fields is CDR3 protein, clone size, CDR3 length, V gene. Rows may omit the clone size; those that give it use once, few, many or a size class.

CDR3 protein: CAIQAGVGTGELFF; clone size: NA; CDR3 length: 14; V gene: TRBV10-3
CDR3 protein: CASSVGQLNAPNYGYTF; clone size: NA; CDR3 length: 17; V gene: TRBV9
CDR3 protein: CASSAWTGGTTEAFF; clone size: NA; CDR3 length: 15; V gene: TRBV6-5
CDR3 protein: CATNLQGGIGQPQHF; clone size: NA; CDR3 length: 15; V gene: TRBV15
CDR3 protein: CASSLRWEQFF; clone size: NA; CDR3 length: 11; V gene: TRBV28
CDR3 protein: CASSFGQPYTENEQFF; clone size: NA; CDR3 length: 16; V gene: TRBV27
CDR3 protein: CASSFGQGQSDEQFF; clone size: NA; CDR3 length: 15; V gene: TRBV5-1
CDR3 protein: CASSSSSYGYTF; clone size: few; CDR3 length: 12; V gene: TRBV19
CDR3 protein: CASSLPLETPTGELFF; clone size: NA; CDR3 length: 16; V gene: TRBV7-6
CDR3 protein: CASSPDIANYGYTF; clone size: NA; CDR3 length: 14; V gene: TRBV9
CDR3 protein: CASSLQLAGDNEQFF; clone size: NA; CDR3 length: 15; V gene: TRBV5-4
CDR3 protein: CASSPGLAGGPSEQYF; clone size: once; CDR3 length: 16; V gene: TRBV7-7
CDR3 protein: CASSPGTGWITGELFF; clone size: once; CDR3 length: 16; V gene: TRBV5-6
CDR3 protein: CASSLRRKAGYADTQYF; clone size: NA; CDR3 length: 17; V gene: TRBV27
CDR3 protein: CASSPQENQPQHF; clone size: few; CDR3 length: 13; V gene: TRBV18
CDR3 protein: CSAGDRAVADTQYF; clone size: NA; CDR3 length: 14; V gene: TRBV29-1
CDR3 protein: CASSTQADAAYNEQFF; clone size: once; CDR3 length: 16; V gene: TRBV5-1
CDR3 protein: CASSQVGRVSYNEQFF; clone size: NA; CDR3 length: 16; V gene: TRBV4-1
CDR3 protein: CASSYGITGDYGYTF; clone size: once; CDR3 length: 15; V gene: TRBV6-5
CDR3 protein: CASSLGLAGKQETQYF; clone size: NA; CDR3 length: 16; V gene: TRBV5-1
CDR3 protein: CASSQAGTGNTIYF; clone size: NA; CDR3 length: 14; V gene: TRBV27
CDR3 protein: CSVVVLGANTEAFF; clone size: NA; CDR3 length: 14; V gene: TRBV29-1
CDR3 protein: CASTRTRDSAEQYF; clone size: NA; CDR3 length: 14; V gene: TRBV7-6
CDR3 protein: CSVAGTGVNPGANVLTF; clone size: NA; CDR3 length: 17; V gene: TRBV29-1
CDR3 protein: CASNRPGQLLSSSGNTIYF; clone size: NA; CDR3 length: 19; V gene: TRBV2
CDR3 protein: CAWRGTGIQAFF; clone size: few; CDR3 length: 12; V gene: TRBV30
CDR3 protein: CATAHNYEQYF; clone size: NA; CDR3 length: 11; V gene: TRBV6-5
CDR3 protein: CASSELSTGGNYGYTF; clone size: NA; CDR3 length: 16; V gene: TRBV25-1
CDR3 protein: CASRRLAGEGELFF; clone size: NA; CDR3 length: 14; V gene: TRBV2
CDR3 protein: CASSLGAGGSEKLFF; clone size: NA; CDR3 length: 15; V gene: TRBV5-1
CDR3 protein: CASSFPLAGGREQFF; clone size: NA; CDR3 length: 15; V gene: TRBV27
CDR3 protein: CASSPGQGPAYEQYF; clone size: once; CDR3 length: 15; V gene: TRBV7-9
CDR3 protein: CASSHDRGSVDNEQFF; clone size: once; CDR3 length: 16; V gene: TRBV4-1
CDR3 protein: CATSSPGQYDEQYF; clone size: few; CDR3 length: 14; V gene: TRBV15
CDR3 protein: CASSGRTSGISYNEQFF; clone size: NA; CDR3 length: 17; V gene: TRBV19
CDR3 protein: CASSAGRVGMPEKLFF; clone size: NA; CDR3 length: 16; V gene: TRBV5-1
CDR3 protein: CASSEGGGRGKNEQFF; clone size: NA; CDR3 length: 16; V gene: TRBV6-1
CDR3 protein: CSVDLGDYGYTF; clone size: NA; CDR3 length: 12; V gene: TRBV29-1
CDR3 protein: CASSVVGTRSANEQFF; clone size: NA; CDR3 length: 16; V gene: TRBV9
CDR3 protein: CASSGRASGRDTQYF; clone size: NA; CDR3 length: 15; V gene: TRBV2
CDR3 protein: CATSRVPLPTVNTEAFF; clone size: NA; CDR3 length: 17; V gene: TRBV15
CDR3 protein: CASSQGTGVPDEAFF; clone size: NA; CDR3 length: 15; V gene: TRBV4-2
CDR3 protein: CASSLTPGQSNQPQHF; clone size: few; CDR3 length: 16; V gene: TRBV7-6
CDR3 protein: CASSVSPLQYF; clone size: NA; CDR3 length: 11; V gene: TRBV7-2
CDR3 protein: CASSYSSGQGGTEAFF; clone size: NA; CDR3 length: 16; V gene: TRBV6-5
CDR3 protein: CASSLLTDTQYF; clone size: few; CDR3 length: 12; V gene: TRBV7-9
CDR3 protein: CASSPRGVSSSYEQYF; clone size: NA; CDR3 length: 16; V gene: TRBV28
CDR3 protein: CASSLSGTAYNEQFF; clone size: few; CDR3 length: 15; V gene: TRBV28
CDR3 protein: CASSSISTSGRVYEQYF; clone size: NA; CDR3 length: 17; V gene: TRBV27
CDR3 protein: CASGAGGPLNEQFF; clone size: NA; CDR3 length: 14; V gene: TRBV6-6
CDR3 protein: CASSITSGTVTDTQYF; clone size: NA; CDR3 length: 16; V gene: TRBV27
CDR3 protein: CASSPPGLAGGYNEQFF; clone size: NA; CDR3 length: 17; V gene: TRBV18